What follows are 25 T cell receptor beta chains derived from one specimen sequenced in a study of OX40 agonist ivuxolimab in advanced cancers. Sequencing was performed with immunoSEQ multiplex PCR; in TCRdb, only in-frame clones are kept and a portion is missing. The sample carries roughly 23,000 clones, about 88% recorded once. Material: CD4+ or CD8+ T cells sorted from blood, obtained in a trial of the OX40 agonist ivuxolimab. The receptors originated from an adult with an advanced solid tumor such as melanoma, head and neck, liver or kidney cancer.

The CDR3 sequence is CASSSMSSAQETQYF. For the CDR3, the DNA is TGTGCCAGCAGTTCTATGTCTAGCGCCCAAGAGACCCAGTACTTC. This chain links TRBV2 with TRBJ2-5, with D possibly matching TRBD2 (6 bases). Trimming pared 5 bases from V and 1 base from J, leaving 14 bases between. The CDR3 has 15 amino acids. Germline V gene lookup returns CDR1 SNHLY and CDR2 FYNNEI.

This clone has a single count. The chain combines TRBV29-1 with TRBJ2-1; D tentatively reads TRBD1 or TRBD2 (5 bases each). V lost 5 bases to trimming and J lost 5 bases, with 16 bases between them. The CDR3 has 14 amino acids. In germline, CDR1 is SQVTM, CDR2 ANQGSEA. The CDR3 reads CSVFEGSSNNEQFF. The CDR3 DNA reads as TGCAGCGTTTTCGAGGGGAGCTCAAACAATGAGCAGTTCTTC.

The chain has TRBV27 and TRBJ2-1; TRBD1 agrees at 8 bases. From germline, CDR1 is MNHEY and CDR2 SMNVEV (reference sequence). This CDR3 is built from 16 residues. V was pared by 7 bases and J by 6 bases, with 14 bases of the junction left unmatched. The CDR3 DNA follows: TGTGCCAGCACACAAGGACAGGGACCTTTTGGCAATGAGCAGTTCTTC. Encoded protein: CASTQGQGPFGNEQFF.

V usage is TRBV6-5 and J usage is TRBJ2-1; no firm D call. Per germline, CDR1 MNHEY and CDR2 SVGAGI. This CDR3 spans 13 amino acids. Between the trimmed V and J ends, which lost 7 bases and 6 bases, there was a span of 13 bases. The CDR3 sequence: CASMPDWGNEQFF. CDR3 in DNA: TGTGCCAGCATGCCCGACTGGGGCAATGAGCAGTTCTTC.

The V call is TRBV2, the J call TRBJ2-1; 9 positions agree with TRBD1. The V segment lost 6 bases and the J segment 2 bases; nucleotides outside the gene matches: 11. Germline-derived CDR1 and CDR2 are SNHLY and FYNNEI. The CDR3 covers 17 residues. CDR3 sequence reads: CASRPPGQGRAYNEQFF. CDR3 DNA sequence: TGTGCCAGCAGGCCCCCGGGACAGGGTCGGGCCTACAATGAGCAGTTCTTC.

The chain links TRBV6-5 to TRBJ1-5; D is perhaps TRBD1 (6 bases). CDR3 length: 14 residues. The V and J ends lost 6 bases and 5 bases respectively, with 14 bases between them. From germline, CDR1 is MNHEY and CDR2 SVGAGI. CDR3 coding DNA: TGTGCCAGCAGCCCACAGGGACCTCATCAGCCCCAGCATTTT. Encoded protein: CASSPQGPHQPQHF.

The chain couples TRBV5-1 to TRBJ2-1, with no clear D. Germline assignment: CDR1 SGHRS and CDR2 YFSETQ. The CDR3 runs 18 residues. V shed 2 bases and J shed 1 base, with 19 bases lying between them. The CDR3 loop reads CASSFGGTLLRSYNEQFF. In nucleotides, the CDR3 is TGCGCCAGCAGCTTTGGCGGAACCTTGCTGAGGTCCTACAATGAGCAGTTCTTC.

The chain has TRBV28 and TRBJ2-7; 7 bases agree with TRBD1. The CDR3 length is 15 residues. Germline CDR1 MDHEN, CDR2 SYDVKM. J lost 3 bases, V lost 6 bases, and 11 bases had no gene match. CDR3 bases: TGTGCCAGCAGCCCGCCACAACAGGGGAACTACGAGCAGTACTTC. Translating it yields CASSPPQQGNYEQYF.

Only one count was recorded for this clone. The chain recombines TRBV29-1 with TRBJ2-7, with D perhaps assigned TRBD1 or TRBD2 (5 bases each). Germline V gene lookup returns CDR1 SQVTM and CDR2 ANQGSEA. The CDR3 has 13 amino acids. V gave up 7 bases and J gave up 2 bases, with 15 bases separating them. The CDR3 region has the DNA TGCAGCGCACAGACAGCGGATACCTACGAGCAGTACTTC. It codes for CSAQTADTYEQYF.

To note about this clone: Other DNA variants within this sample encode the same CDR3. The rearrangement joins TRBV10-1 to TRBJ2-3; D unclear. This CDR3 region has 13 residues. The germline V gene encodes CDR1 WNHNN and CDR2 SYGVQD (reference sequence). V dropped 5 bases and J dropped 2 bases, with 8 bases sitting between them. CDR3 nucleotides: TGCGCCAGCAGTTTAGGGATCACAGATACGCAGTATTTT. It is translated as CASSLGITDTQYF.

This rearrangement joins TRBV2 to TRBJ2-5; the D call may be TRBD1 or TRBD2 (5 bases each). The CDR3 is 13 amino acids. The V and J ends lost 8 bases and 5 bases respectively, with 15 bases between them. CDR1 and CDR2 from the germline V gene are SNHLY and FYNNEI. The CDR3 DNA reads as TGTGCCAGCCGAGAGCCGGGGCAGGAGACCCAGTACTTC. Protein sequence: CASREPGQETQYF.

The rearrangement uses TRBV7-9 and TRBJ1-3, with D perhaps matching TRBD1 (6 bases). V was pared by 5 bases and J by 2 bases, with 10 bases between. CDR3 size: 14 residues. The germline CDR1 and CDR2 sequences are SEHNR and FQNEAQ (reference sequence). In DNA form, the CDR3 reads TGTGCCAGCAGCCCGGGACAAACTGGAAACACCATATATTTT. This gives the protein CASSPGQTGNTIYF.

The chain combines TRBV28 with TRBJ1-4; 7 bases agree with TRBD1. This CDR3 is built from 19 residues. Trimming took 5 bases from V and 8 from J; bases not matched to a gene: 23. CDR1 is MDHEN, CDR2 SYDVKM, per germline. The CDR3 DNA reads as TGTGCCAGCAGTCCCCAACCCGGGACAGTCGGATTAGTTGACGAAAAACTGTTTTTT. Its protein product is CASSPQPGTVGLVDEKLFF. Full variable domain (rest looked up from reference TRBV28 and TRBJ1-4): DVKVTQSSRYLVKRTGEKVFLECVQDMDHENMFWYRQDPGLGLRLIYFSYDVKMKEKGDIPEGYSVSREKKERFSLILESASTNQTSMYLCASSPQPGTVGLVDEKLFFGSGTQLSVL.

This chain uses TRBV19 with TRBJ2-3; TRBD2 is a possible D gene (5 bases). The CDR3 loop spans 16 amino acids. Between the trimmed V and J ends, which lost 3 bases and 5 bases, there was a span of 18 bases. Germline assignment: CDR1 LNHDA and CDR2 SQIVND (reference sequence). The CDR3 loop reads CASSIPDYSERDTQYF. Written as DNA, the CDR3 is TGTGCCAGTAGTATTCCCGACTACTCGGAAAGAGATACGCAGTATTTT.

The chain recombines TRBV15 with TRBJ2-1; the match to TRBD2 covers 8 bases. Germline-derived CDR1 and CDR2 are LNHNV and YYDKDF (reference sequence). The CDR3 length is 15 residues. With 3 bases clipped from V and 8 bases from J, the junction kept 9 bases outside the gene matches. This CDR3 is CATSRGLAGPDEQFF. DNA for the CDR3: TGTGCCACCAGCAGGGGGCTAGCGGGCCCGGATGAGCAGTTCTTC.

The chain recombines TRBV11-2 with TRBJ1-4, with D uncertain. Germline values: CDR1 SGHAT, CDR2 FQNNGV. This CDR3 is built from 14 residues. V was clipped by 3 bases and J by 8 bases, with 13 bases between them. The CDR3 is CASSFYTGGEKLFF. Written as DNA, the CDR3 is TGTGCCAGCAGCTTTTATACTGGCGGGGAAAAACTGTTTTTT. Supplemented by reference TRBV11-2 and TRBJ1-4, the full variable domain reads EAGVAQSPRYKIIEKRQSVAFWCNPISGHATLYWYQQILGQGPKLLIQFQNNGVVDDSQLPKDRFSAERLKGVDSTLKIQPAKLEDSAVYLCASSFYTGGEKLFFGSGTQLSVL.

V is TRBV29-1 and J is TRBJ2-2, with D uncertain. The CDR3 covers 11 residues. Germline CDR1 reads SQVTM; CDR2 reads ANQGSEA. The V and J ends lost 5 bases and 7 bases respectively, with 8 bases between them. Here the CDR3 reads CSVRSGGELFF. The CDR3 DNA sequence: TGCAGCGTTCGATCGGGCGGGGAGCTGTTTTTT.

The rearrangement links TRBV30 to TRBJ1-1; no reliable D call. CDR1 is GTSNPN, CDR2 SVGIG, per germline (reference sequence). The CDR3 contains 13 residues. V lost 2 bases to trimming and J lost 3 bases, with 10 bases between them. The CDR3 here is CAWSKGRYTEAFF. Written as DNA, the CDR3 is TGTGCCTGGAGTAAGGGCCGTTACACTGAAGCTTTCTTT. Full variable domain (rest looked up from reference TRBV30 and TRBJ1-1): SQTIHQWPATLVQPVGSPLSLECTVEGTSNPNLYWYRQAAGRGLQLLFYSVGIGQISSEVPQNLSASRPQDRQFILSSKKLLLSDSGFYLCAWSKGRYTEAFFGQGTRLTVV.

This clone was detected once. The CDR3 region is CASSPSSGSGYEQYF. Written as DNA, the CDR3 is TGTGCCAGCAGCCCTTCTAGCGGGAGCGGCTACGAGCAGTACTTC. The chain carries TRBV13 and TRBJ2-7; 10 bases are a match to TRBD2. This CDR3 has 15 amino acids. CDR1 is PRHDT, CDR2 FYEKMQ, per germline (reference sequence). The V segment lost 5 bases and the J segment 3 bases; nucleotides outside the gene matches: 7.

This clone showed up just once. The V call is TRBV5-1, the J call TRBJ2-1; possible D gene TRBD1, 5 bases. Trimming pared 2 bases from V and 8 bases from J, leaving 11 bases between. The CDR3 extends over 13 amino acids. Per the germline V gene, CDR1 is SGHRS and CDR2 is YFSETQ. CDR3 in amino acids: CASSFLRVYEQFF. The DNA for the CDR3 is TGCGCCAGCAGCTTTCTCAGGGTTTATGAGCAGTTCTTC. Drawing the rest from reference TRBV5-1 and TRBJ2-1, the complete variable domain is KAGVTQTPRYLIKTRGQQVTLSCSPISGHRSVSWYQQTPGQGLQFLFEYFSETQRNKGNFPGRFSGRQFSNSRSEMNVSTLELGDSALYLCASSFLRVYEQFFGPGTRLTVL.

This rearrangement joins TRBV14 to TRBJ2-7, with D perhaps being TRBD1 or TRBD2 (5 bases each). The V and J ends lost 4 bases and 2 bases respectively, with 12 bases between them. The CDR3 length is 14 residues. Germline CDR1 reads SGHDN; CDR2 reads FVKESK. CDR3 amino acids: CASSRRDGTYEQYF. For the CDR3, the DNA is TGTGCCAGCAGCCGCCGGGACGGAACCTACGAGCAGTACTTC.

The chain combines TRBV9 with TRBJ2-2, with D tentatively TRBD1 (6 bases). The CDR3 runs 14 residues. The germline V and J ends were trimmed by 0 bases and 5 bases, with 8 bases remaining between them. CDR1 is SGDLS and CDR2 is YYNGEE in the germline V gene. CDR3 protein: CASSVARGTGELFF. In DNA form, the CDR3 reads TGTGCCAGCAGCGTAGCAAGGGGGACCGGGGAGCTGTTTTTT.

CDR3 nucleotide sequence: TGTGCCAGCAGCTTAGGCTGGGTAGCGGGAGGGCGCAATGAGCAGTTCTTC. Its translation is CASSLGWVAGGRNEQFF. This chain uses TRBV7-2 with TRBJ2-1, with TRBD2 matching over 11 bases. Looked up from germline, CDR1 is SGHTA and CDR2 is FQGNSA. V dropped 1 base and J dropped 6; count of bases not matched to a gene: 8. The CDR3 is 17 amino acids.

The J gene is TRBJ1-1, the V gene TRBV29-1; tentatively, D is TRBD1 (6 bases). This CDR3 is 15 amino acids long. The germline CDR1 and CDR2 sequences are SQVTM and ANQGSEA. V lost 3 bases to trimming and J lost 6 bases, with 20 bases between them. The CDR3: CSVELGTLKRAEAFF. The CDR3 bases are TGCAGCGTTGAGCTAGGGACACTAAAGCGCGCTGAAGCTTTCTTT.

V usage is TRBV7-9 and J usage is TRBJ1-1, with TRBD1 as a possible D gene (6 bases). Germline CDR1 and CDR2: SEHNR and FQNEAQ (reference sequence). Trimming stripped 3 bases from V and 0 bases from J, with 14 bases between. The CDR3 is 16 amino acids. The CDR3 region has the DNA TGTGCCAGCAGCTTCGCAGGGGCCGGCCTGAACACTGAAGCTTTCTTT. Translation: CASSFAGAGLNTEAFF. The variable domain in full, completed from reference TRBV7-9 and TRBJ1-1, reads DTGVSQNPRHKITKRGQNVTFRCDPISEHNRLYWYRQTLGQGPEFLTYFQNEAQLEKSRLLSDRFSAERPKGSFSTLEIQRTEQGDSAMYLCASSFAGAGLNTEAFFGQGTRLTVV.